Sequencing of this TCR beta chain was carried out in a study of radiotherapy plus CTLA-4 blockade in lung cancer. Of note for this clone: The antigen remains unidentified.

The data were produced by immunoSEQ multiplex PCR, yet TCRdb's version contains in-frame clones alone and is incomplete. The table has about 98,000 clones, around 83% seen once; the top ten hold about 3.5%. Study observations and caveats: Expansion in blood of tumor-derived TCR clones was seen after radiotherapy plus ipilimumab.

Trimming at V came to 2 bases and at J to 4 bases, leaving 5 bases not matched to a gene. The CDR3 is made up of 15 amino acids. CDR1 is SGHAT and CDR2 is FQDESV in the germline V gene (reference sequence). This chain uses TRBV11-1 with TRBJ2-3; 8 positions agree with TRBD1. The TCR sequence derives from a human donor with non-small cell lung cancer who had a partial response to radiotherapy plus ipilimumab. The source material was peripheral blood, sampled from a patient treated with radiotherapy plus ipilimumab. The CDR3 loop is CASSLRAGGADTQYF. The CDR3 DNA follows: TGTGCCAGCAGCTTAAGGGCAGGGGGCGCAGATACGCAGTATTTT. The whole variable domain, filled in from reference TRBV11-1 and TRBJ2-3, reads EAEVAQSPRYKITEKSQAVAFWCDPISGHATLYWYRQILGQGPELLVQFQDESVVDDSQLPKDRFSAERLKGVDSTLKIQPAELGDSAMYLCASSLRAGGADTQYFGPGTRLTVL.